The clone carrying this T cell receptor beta chain appeared a single time. Its target is not known. The CDR3 consists of 16 residues. Trimming pared 1 base from V and 3 bases from J, leaving 17 bases between. Germline CDR1 SGHRS, CDR2 YFSETQ. Researchers divided each subset's genomic DNA evenly across several immunoSEQ plates. Only in-frame clones appear in the TCRdb table, and some are missing; sequencing was by immunoSEQ multiplex PCR. The sample includes 2,100,000 or so clones, 95% seen only once; the top ten take 0.13%. The data originate from a study of shared clonotypes between healthy human individuals. Points from the study as a whole: Naive CD4 clonotypes were shared across a handful of donors at about 5.3%.

Donors had no recently reported acute infections or vaccinations and were HIV-negative. Specimen: naive CD4+ T cells sorted from blood. Subset reported: CD45RA+ positively selected. The source is a man between 18 and 29 years old in good health. The rearrangement links TRBV5-1 to TRBJ2-7; D might be TRBD2 (7 bases). CDR3 nucleotides: TGCGCCAGCAGCTTGTGGGGGGCGGGAGATAGCTACGAGCAGTACTTC. Its translation: CASSLWGAGDSYEQYF.